This TCR beta chain was documented in a study of T cells in Graves' hyperthyroidism and ophthalmopathy. From germline, CDR1 is MNHEY and CDR2 SMNVEV (reference sequence). This CDR3 comprises 21 residues. V trimming: 5 bases; J trimming: 3 bases; junction bases outside the gene matches: 21. Template material for amplifying TCR beta CDR3 regions consisted of RNA transcripts. A first-round RT-PCR of the TCR CDR3 used the HTBI primer set. TCRdb re-called the multiplex PCR reads through MiXCR, storing one row per CDR3 protein. This sample carries around 600,000 distinct CDR3 sequences, roughly 14% of them seen once, and the ten largest clones take 9.5% to 15%. With respect to this clonotype: Its antigen is not known.

Individuals with ophthalmopathy presented a Clinical Activity Score of at least 3, a NOSPECS grade of at least 4 and a duration under 3 months. Points from the study as a whole: Among thyroid clonotypes expanded above 0.001, most also appeared in blood. A model of 13 V-J features distinguished ophthalmopathy from stable hyperthyroidism.

The rearrangement joins TRBV27 to TRBJ2-2; 10 bases are shared with TRBD1. This sequence originates from a woman between 50 and 59 years old with Graves' ophthalmopathy. The sample consisted of blood. The CDR3: CASSGLSNWDGQGEYTGELFF. The DNA for the CDR3 is TGTGCCAGCAGTGGTCTCAGTAATTGGGATGGACAGGGGGAATACACCGGGGAGCTGTTTTTT.